This TCR beta chain derives from a study of shared clonotypes between healthy human individuals. Profiled with immunoSEQ multiplex PCR; TCRdb holds only in-frame clones, not every one. The table includes fewer than 1.8 million clones, about 98.5% detected once. CDR1 is SQVTM and CDR2 is ANQGSEA in the germline V gene. The ends were cut back, 5 bases at V and 1 base at J, with 14 bases in the middle. The CDR3 spans 14 residues. The sequence came from a man aged 25 to 40 in good health. Source material: naive CD4+ T cells sorted from blood. Regarding subset: CD45RA+ positively selected. The gene calls are TRBV29-1 and TRBJ1-1; D is possibly TRBD1 (6 bases). Here the CDR3 reads CSVKRGVGNTEAFF. CDR3 bases: TGCAGCGTTAAGAGGGGGGTCGGGAACACTGAAGCTTTCTTT.